These 20 T cell receptor beta chains share one sample of origin, sequenced in a study of regulatory T cells in long-lasting Graves disease. Construction of the TCR beta libraries employed iRepertoire HTBI primers in conjunction with Arm-PCR of CDR3 regions. TCRdb re-derived calls from the multiplex PCR reads in MiXCR, one entry per CDR3 protein. The table includes roughly 610,000 distinct CDR3 sequences, about 15% detected once. Time point noted: newly diagnosed GD, antithyroid drugs for less than 3 months. The TCR library was made from RNA that had been extracted from PBMCs in TRIzol. Separately, the same data were catalogued under a study of T cells in Graves' hyperthyroidism and ophthalmopathy.

Sequencing was performed on peripheral blood mononuclear cells (PBMCs), taken at new diagnosis, from a patient treated with antithyroid drugs. These TCRs come from a woman aged 25 to 39 with Graves disease.

This clonotype was counted ten times or more. The rearrangement joins TRBV28 to TRBJ1-3; maybe TRBD1 (5 bases). This CDR3 has 16 residues. Germline-derived CDR1 and CDR2 are MDHEN and SYDVKM. V was clipped by 7 bases and J by 2 bases, with 18 bases between them. The CDR3, as DNA: TGTGCCAGCACCACGGGGCCCCTCCCGACTGGAAACACCATATATTTT. Residues: CASTTGPLPTGNTIYF.

This clonotype was observed at least ten times. This chain's CDR3 is CASSKVRVGELFF. The CDR3 bases are TGTGCCAGCAGCAAGGTCAGGGTAGGGGAGCTGTTTTTT. J is TRBJ2-2 and V is TRBV28, with D maybe TRBD1 (5 bases). CDR3 length: 13 amino acids. Germline V gene data show CDR1 as MDHEN and CDR2 as SYDVKM. V lost 6 bases and J lost 8, with 13 bases in between.

The J gene is TRBJ2-5, the V gene TRBV11-2, with TRBD2 identical over 8 bases. Germline loops: CDR1 SGHAT, CDR2 FQNNGV. Unmatched junction bases numbered 10, after V lost 2 bases and J lost 2 bases. This CDR3 contains 17 residues. Here the CDR3 DNA reads TGTGCCAGCAGCTTATCCCTAGCGGGTGGGCAACAAGAGACCCAGTACTTC. This codes for CASSLSLAGGQQETQYF.

The V call is TRBV6-5, the J call TRBJ2-5; tentatively, D is TRBD2 (6 bases). This CDR3 is 16 amino acids long. Germline assignment: CDR1 MNHEY and CDR2 SVGAGI. The germline V and J ends were trimmed by 0 bases and 2 bases, with 13 bases remaining between them. The CDR3 loop is CASSYSIGSGQETQYF. Here the CDR3 DNA reads TGTGCCAGCAGTTACTCGATAGGTAGCGGTCAAGAGACCCAGTACTTC.

The DNA for the CDR3 is TGTGCCAGCTCACCACCCGTCAGCGAAAAACTGTTTTTT. This encodes CASSPPVSEKLFF. The genes are TRBV18 and TRBJ1-4; D is ambiguous. Per the germline V gene, CDR1 is KGHSH and CDR2 is LQKENI. This CDR3 has 13 residues. Trimming shortened V by 0 bases and J by 8 bases, and 7 bases separated the two germline ends.

This clonotype was detected a few times. The chain uses TRBV7-9 and TRBJ2-2, with 10 bases that match TRBD2. V was clipped by 4 bases and J by 5 bases; unmatched bases: 7. Per germline, CDR1 SEHNR and CDR2 FQNEAQ (reference sequence). There are 16 residues in the CDR3. The DNA for the CDR3 is TGTGCCAGCAGCTCTCATCTAGCGGGAGTGACCGGGGAGCTGTTTTTT. Its protein product is CASSSHLAGVTGELFF.

This clonotype appeared many times. The CDR3 coding sequence is TGTGCCAGCAGCTCACGCCACAGGCAGCGAGGCTACACCTTC. The encoded protein is CASSSRHRQRGYTF. This chain joins TRBV7-2 and TRBJ1-2, with a weak D call TRBD1 (5 bases). This CDR3 is built from 14 residues. Germline loops: CDR1 SGHTA, CDR2 FQGNSA. V shed 4 bases and J shed 8 bases, with 17 bases lying between them.

The J gene is TRBJ2-7, the V gene TRBV3-1; no reliable D call. Germline CDR1 is LGHDT and CDR2 is YNNKEL (reference sequence). The length of the CDR3 is 13 residues. The V end was cut by 2 bases, the J end by 2 bases, with 7 bases between. The CDR3 sequence is CASSQIPTYEQYF. CDR3 coding DNA: TGTGCCAGCAGCCAAATCCCGACCTACGAGCAGTACTTC.

This clonotype came up a few times. The chain joins TRBV19 to TRBJ1-1; 9 bases map to TRBD1. The germline V gene has CDR1 LNHDA and CDR2 SQIVND (reference sequence). V gave up 6 bases and J gave up 0 bases; unmatched junction bases: 5. The CDR3 spans 15 residues. CDR3 region: CASRPGQGMNTEAFF. The CDR3 bases are TGTGCCAGTAGACCAGGACAGGGGATGAACACTGAAGCTTTCTTT. Together with reference TRBV19 and TRBJ1-1, the CDR3 gives the full variable domain: DGGITQSPKYLFRKEGQNVTLSCEQNLNHDAMYWYRQDPGQGLRLIYYSQIVNDFQKGDIAEGYSVSREKKESFPLTVTSAQKNPTAFYLCASRPGQGMNTEAFFGQGTRLTVV.

A note on this clonotype: A junction boundary mismatches the germline segment, possibly from a read error. The chain links TRBV7-9 to TRBJ2-6; 9 nucleotides align to TRBD1. This CDR3 spans 16 amino acids. In germline, CDR1 is SEHNR, CDR2 FQNEAQ (reference sequence). CDR3 amino acids: CTSSSTGGDGANVLTF. The CDR3 DNA sequence: TGTACCAGCAGCTCTACAGGGGGCGACGGGGCCAACGTCCTGACTTTC.

This clonotype was observed many times. The chain uses TRBV2 and TRBJ2-1; D call uncertain. Deletions cut 7 bases from V and 0 bases from J, with 13 bases between. Germline loops: CDR1 SNHLY, CDR2 FYNNEI. This CDR3 region has 15 residues. CDR3 in amino acids: CASKVLSGSYNEQFF. The CDR3 DNA follows: TGTGCCAGCAAGGTCCTCTCCGGCTCCTACAATGAGCAGTTCTTC. Looking up the rest from reference TRBV2 and TRBJ2-1 gives the full variable domain: EPEVTQTPSHQVTQMGQEVILRCVPISNHLYFYWYRQILGQKVEFLVSFYNNEISEKSEIFDDQFSVERPDGSNFTLKIRSTKLEDSAMYFCASKVLSGSYNEQFFGPGTRLTVL.

This chain links TRBV29-1 with TRBJ2-1, with 9 bases that match TRBD1. The length of the CDR3 is 15 residues. Trimming took 4 bases from V and 7 from J; bases not matched to a gene: 11. Per the germline V gene, CDR1 is SQVTM and CDR2 is ANQGSEA. CDR3 nucleotides: TGCAGCGTTGGCCCCGGGACAGGGAGCGGTAATGAGCAGTTCTTC. It codes for CSVGPGTGSGNEQFF.

This clonotype was detected only a few times. The chain carries TRBV7-8 and TRBJ2-2; no clear D gene. This CDR3 is built from 17 residues. The V gene lost 6 bases and the J gene lost 0 bases, with 17 bases spanning the gap. The V gene's germline CDR1 is SGHVS and CDR2 FQNEAQ. DNA for the CDR3: TGTGCCAGCAGAATAACCTACAGTGCTACGAACACCGGGGAGCTGTTTTTT. Encoded protein: CASRITYSATNTGELFF.

This clonotype was counted a single time. This rearrangement joins TRBV18 to TRBJ2-2; D is possibly TRBD1 (6 bases). The CDR3 totals 15 residues. Looked up from germline, CDR1 is KGHSH and CDR2 is LQKENI. Trimming stripped 0 bases from V and 6 bases from J, with 11 bases between. CDR3 bases: TGTGCCAGCTCACCACCAGGGGGTCGGGCCGGGGAGCTGTTTTTT. It yields the protein CASSPPGGRAGELFF.

V and J are TRBV9 and TRBJ2-5, with D possibly TRBD1 on 6 matching bases. Trimming shortened V by 4 bases and J by 1 base, and 11 bases separated the two germline ends. The CDR3 length is 14 residues. In germline, CDR1 is SGDLS, CDR2 YYNGEE. CDR3 in DNA: TGTGCCAGCAGCAACCTCAGGGGCCAAGAGACCCAGTACTTC. Its protein is CASSNLRGQETQYF.

In this sample, this clonotype turned up many times. This chain uses TRBV6-5 with TRBJ1-2; tentative D call: TRBD1 (5 bases). Per germline, CDR1 MNHEY and CDR2 SVGAGI. CDR3 length equals 15 residues. V was clipped by 2 bases and J by 1 base, with 11 bases between them. The CDR3 DNA follows: TGTGCCAGCAGTTACGACTTGACAGTTAACTATGGCTACACCTTC. This sequence encodes CASSYDLTVNYGYTF.

This clonotype occurred many times. This chain joins TRBV27 and TRBJ1-2; D call uncertain. CDR3 length: 17 amino acids. Germline lookup yields CDR1 MNHEY and CDR2 SMNVEV (reference sequence). V lost 5 bases and J 8 bases, leaving 27 bases between the germline ends. The CDR3 spells CASSTLRAISRRGGYTF. Written as DNA, the CDR3 is TGTGCCAGCAGTACGCTACGGGCAATCTCCCGTCGGGGAGGCTACACCTTC.

This clonotype has a count of ten or more. The genes are TRBV2 and TRBJ2-1; D perhaps matches TRBD2 (5 bases). This CDR3 comprises 19 residues. V lost 1 base and J lost 0, with 19 bases in between. The germline V gene encodes CDR1 SNHLY and CDR2 FYNNEI. CDR3 protein: CASSEGIFVAGSSYNEQFF. The DNA for the CDR3 is TGTGCCAGCAGTGAAGGGATTTTCGTGGCGGGTAGCTCCTACAATGAGCAGTTCTTC.

The chain carries TRBV3-1 and TRBJ2-2; maybe TRBD2 (5 bases). Trimming left V 8 bases short and J 13 bases short, with 17 bases between. Germline assignment: CDR1 LGHDT and CDR2 YNNKEL (reference sequence). The CDR3 is 12 amino acids. The CDR3 loop is CASELSGSMLFF. CDR3 DNA: TGTGCCAGCGAACTTTCGGGGAGCATGCTGTTTTTT.

The CDR3 DNA reads TGTGCCAGCAGCCGTGACCCAACTCGGGCAGATACGCAGTATTTT. The encoded protein is CASSRDPTRADTQYF. The chain couples TRBV3-1 to TRBJ2-3; D is uncertain. There are 15 residues in the CDR3. In germline, CDR1 is LGHDT, CDR2 YNNKEL (reference sequence). Trimming took 4 bases from V and 4 from J, leaving 15 bases between them.